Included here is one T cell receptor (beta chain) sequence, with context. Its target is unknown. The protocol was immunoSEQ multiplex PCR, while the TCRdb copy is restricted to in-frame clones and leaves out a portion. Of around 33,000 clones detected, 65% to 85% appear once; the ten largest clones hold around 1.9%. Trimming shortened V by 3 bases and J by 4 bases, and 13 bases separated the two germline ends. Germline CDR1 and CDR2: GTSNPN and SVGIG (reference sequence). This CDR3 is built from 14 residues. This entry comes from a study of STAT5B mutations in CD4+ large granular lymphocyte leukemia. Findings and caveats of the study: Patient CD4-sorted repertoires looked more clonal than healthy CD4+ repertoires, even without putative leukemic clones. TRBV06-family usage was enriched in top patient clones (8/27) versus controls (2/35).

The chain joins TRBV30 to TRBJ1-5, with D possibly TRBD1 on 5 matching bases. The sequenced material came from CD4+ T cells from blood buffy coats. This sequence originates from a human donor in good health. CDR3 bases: TGTGCCTGGAGCCGGGGGGGTGGAAATCAGCCCCAGCATTTT. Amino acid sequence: CAWSRGGGNQPQHF.